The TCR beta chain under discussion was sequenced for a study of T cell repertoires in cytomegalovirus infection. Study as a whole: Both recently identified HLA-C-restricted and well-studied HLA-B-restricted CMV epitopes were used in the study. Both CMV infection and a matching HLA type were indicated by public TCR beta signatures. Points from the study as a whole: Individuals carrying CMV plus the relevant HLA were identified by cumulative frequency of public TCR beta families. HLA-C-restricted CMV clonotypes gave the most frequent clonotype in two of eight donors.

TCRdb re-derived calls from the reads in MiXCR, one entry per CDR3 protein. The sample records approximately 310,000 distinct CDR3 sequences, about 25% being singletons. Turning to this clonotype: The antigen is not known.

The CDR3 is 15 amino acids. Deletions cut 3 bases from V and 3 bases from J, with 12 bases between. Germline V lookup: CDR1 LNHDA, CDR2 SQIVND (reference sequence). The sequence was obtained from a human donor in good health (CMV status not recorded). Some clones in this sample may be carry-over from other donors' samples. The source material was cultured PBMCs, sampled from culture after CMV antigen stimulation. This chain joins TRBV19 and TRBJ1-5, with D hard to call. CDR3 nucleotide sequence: TGTGCCAGTAGTATTTTAGGACGGAACAATCAGCCCCAGCATTTT. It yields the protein CASSILGRNNQPQHF.